Included here is one TCR beta chain sequence, with context. The antigen is not known. TCRdb's table, derived via immunoSEQ multiplex PCR, lists solely in-frame clones and lacks some. This sample carries tens of thousands of clones, approximately 80% of them seen once, and the ten largest clones take about 2%. The CDR3 length is 15 residues. V lost 5 bases and J 8 bases, leaving 19 bases between the germline ends. The germline CDR1 and CDR2 sequences are SGHVS and FQNEAQ. The data were taken from a study of OX40 agonist ivuxolimab in advanced cancers. About the study: Ivuxolimab is a fully human IgG2 antibody that activates OX40 (CD134). Of the participants, 35% to 50% had some prior anti-PD-1, anti-PD-L1 or anti-CTLA-4 therapy, which was allowed.

Findings of the study overall: Expanded peripheral T-cell antigen specificity went undetermined.

Sequenced material: CD4+ or CD8+ T cells sorted from blood, taken in a trial of the OX40 agonist ivuxolimab. The chain carries TRBV7-8 and TRBJ2-1; maybe TRBD2 (5 bases). The TCR was taken from an adult with an advanced solid tumor such as melanoma, head and neck, liver or kidney cancer. As DNA, the CDR3 is TGTGCCAGCAGCGAAAAACAAATCTTTAGCGATGAGCAGTTCTTC. Translation gives CASSEKQIFSDEQFF.